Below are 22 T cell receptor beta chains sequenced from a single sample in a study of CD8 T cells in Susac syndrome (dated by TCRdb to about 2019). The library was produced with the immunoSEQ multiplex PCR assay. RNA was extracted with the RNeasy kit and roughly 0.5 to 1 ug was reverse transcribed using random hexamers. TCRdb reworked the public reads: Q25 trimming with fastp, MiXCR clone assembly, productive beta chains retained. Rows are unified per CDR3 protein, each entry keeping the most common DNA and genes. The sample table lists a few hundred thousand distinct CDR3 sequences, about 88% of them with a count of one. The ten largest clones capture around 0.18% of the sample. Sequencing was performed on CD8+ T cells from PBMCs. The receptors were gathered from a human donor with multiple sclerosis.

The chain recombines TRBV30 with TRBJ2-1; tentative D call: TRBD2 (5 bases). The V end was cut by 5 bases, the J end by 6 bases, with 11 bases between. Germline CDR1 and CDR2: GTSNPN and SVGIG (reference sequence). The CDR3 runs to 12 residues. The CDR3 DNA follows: TGTGCCTGGGGATCGGAGGTCAATGAGCAGTTCTTC. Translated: CAWGSEVNEQFF.

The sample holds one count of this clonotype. Here the CDR3 reads CASSYSPGAPTEAFF. For the CDR3, the DNA is TGTGCCAGCAGTTACAGTCCGGGGGCGCCCACTGAAGCTTTCTTT. The genes are TRBV6-2 or TRBV6-3 and TRBJ1-1; TRBD1 is a possible D gene (6 bases). The CDR3 has 15 residues. Between the trimmed V and J ends, which lost 2 bases and 4 bases, there was a span of 14 bases. CDR1 and CDR2 from the germline V gene are MNHEY and SVGEGT.

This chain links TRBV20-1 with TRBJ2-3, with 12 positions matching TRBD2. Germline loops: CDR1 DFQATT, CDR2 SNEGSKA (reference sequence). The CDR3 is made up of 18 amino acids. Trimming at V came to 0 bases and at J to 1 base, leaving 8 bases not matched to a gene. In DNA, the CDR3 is TGCAGTGCTAGAGATCGGCTAGCGGGAGGGGACGGCACAGATACGCAGTATTTT. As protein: CSARDRLAGGDGTDTQYF.

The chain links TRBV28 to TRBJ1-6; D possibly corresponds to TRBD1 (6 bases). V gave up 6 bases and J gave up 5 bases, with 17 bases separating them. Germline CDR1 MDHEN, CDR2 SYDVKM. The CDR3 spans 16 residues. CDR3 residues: CASSPRGGDDNSPLHF. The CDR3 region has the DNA TGTGCCAGCAGCCCCAGAGGGGGTGACGATAATTCACCCCTCCACTTT. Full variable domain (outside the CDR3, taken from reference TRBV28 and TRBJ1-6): DVKVTQSSRYLVKRTGEKVFLECVQDMDHENMFWYRQDPGLGLRLIYFSYDVKMKEKGDIPEGYSVSREKKERFSLILESASTNQTSMYLCASSPRGGDDNSPLHFGNGTRLTVT.

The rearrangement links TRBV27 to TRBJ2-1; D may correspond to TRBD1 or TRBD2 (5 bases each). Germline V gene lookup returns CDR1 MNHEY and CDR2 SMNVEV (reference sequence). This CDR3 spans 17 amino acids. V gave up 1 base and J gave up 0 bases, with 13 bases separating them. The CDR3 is CASSLLGAGSSYNEQFF. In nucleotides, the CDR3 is TGTGCCAGCAGTTTATTAGGGGCAGGGAGCTCCTACAATGAGCAGTTCTTC.

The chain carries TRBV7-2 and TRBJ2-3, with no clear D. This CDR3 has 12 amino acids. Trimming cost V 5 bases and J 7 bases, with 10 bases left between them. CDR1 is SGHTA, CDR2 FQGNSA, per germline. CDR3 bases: TGTGCCAGCAGCCCCCTGTGGTATACGCAGTATTTT. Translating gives CASSPLWYTQYF.

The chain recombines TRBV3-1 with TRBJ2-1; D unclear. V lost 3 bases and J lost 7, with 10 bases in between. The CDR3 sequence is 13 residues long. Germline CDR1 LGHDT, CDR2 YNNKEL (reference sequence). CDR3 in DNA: TGTGCCAGCAGCCACCTACCGGGTAATGAGCAGTTCTTC. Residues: CASSHLPGNEQFF.

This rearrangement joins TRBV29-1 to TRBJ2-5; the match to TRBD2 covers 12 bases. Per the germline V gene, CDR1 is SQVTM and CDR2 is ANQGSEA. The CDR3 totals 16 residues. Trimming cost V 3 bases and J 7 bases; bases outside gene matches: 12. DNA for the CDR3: TGCAGCGTTGACCCCTCTAGCGGGGGGGCCTTCGGGACCCAGTACTTC. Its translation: CSVDPSSGGAFGTQYF.

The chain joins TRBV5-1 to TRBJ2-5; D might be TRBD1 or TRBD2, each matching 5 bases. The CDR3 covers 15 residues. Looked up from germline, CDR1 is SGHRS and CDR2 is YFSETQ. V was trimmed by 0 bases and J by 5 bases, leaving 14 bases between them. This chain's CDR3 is CASSLALGESETQYF. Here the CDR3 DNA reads TGCGCCAGCAGCTTGGCCTTGGGGGAATCGGAGACCCAGTACTTC. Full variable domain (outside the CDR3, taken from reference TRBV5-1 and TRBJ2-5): KAGVTQTPRYLIKTRGQQVTLSCSPISGHRSVSWYQQTPGQGLQFLFEYFSETQRNKGNFPGRFSGRQFSNSRSEMNVSTLELGDSALYLCASSLALGESETQYFGPGTRLLVL.

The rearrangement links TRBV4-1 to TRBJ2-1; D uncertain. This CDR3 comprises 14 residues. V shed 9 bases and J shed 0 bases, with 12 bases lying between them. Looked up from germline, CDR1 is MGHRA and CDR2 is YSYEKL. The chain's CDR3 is CASSHLLSYNEQFF. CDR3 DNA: TGCGCCAGTTCCCATCTTCTCTCCTACAATGAGCAGTTCTTC.

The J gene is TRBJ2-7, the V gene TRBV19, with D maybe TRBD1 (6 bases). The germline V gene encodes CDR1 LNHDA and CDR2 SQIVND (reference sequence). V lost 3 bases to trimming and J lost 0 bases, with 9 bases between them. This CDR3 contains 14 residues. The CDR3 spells CASSISGDSYEQYF. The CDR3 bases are TGTGCCAGTAGTATCTCAGGGGACTCCTACGAGCAGTACTTC. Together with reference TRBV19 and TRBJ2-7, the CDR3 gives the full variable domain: DGGITQSPKYLFRKEGQNVTLSCEQNLNHDAMYWYRQDPGQGLRLIYYSQIVNDFQKGDIAEGYSVSREKKESFPLTVTSAQKNPTAFYLCASSISGDSYEQYFGPGTRLTVT.

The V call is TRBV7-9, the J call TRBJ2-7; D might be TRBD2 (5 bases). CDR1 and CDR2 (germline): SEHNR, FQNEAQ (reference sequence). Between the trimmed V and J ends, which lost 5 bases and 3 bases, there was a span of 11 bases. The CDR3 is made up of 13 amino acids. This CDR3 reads CASSGLAFYEQYF. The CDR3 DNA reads TGTGCCAGCAGCGGATTAGCGTTCTACGAGCAGTACTTC.

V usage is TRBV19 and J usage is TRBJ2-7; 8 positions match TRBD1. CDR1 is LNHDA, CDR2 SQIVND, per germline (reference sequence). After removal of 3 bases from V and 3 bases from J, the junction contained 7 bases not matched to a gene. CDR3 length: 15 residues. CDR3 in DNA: TGTGCCAGTAGTATCGGACAGGGCGTTGTCTACGAGCAGTACTTC. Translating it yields CASSIGQGVVYEQYF.

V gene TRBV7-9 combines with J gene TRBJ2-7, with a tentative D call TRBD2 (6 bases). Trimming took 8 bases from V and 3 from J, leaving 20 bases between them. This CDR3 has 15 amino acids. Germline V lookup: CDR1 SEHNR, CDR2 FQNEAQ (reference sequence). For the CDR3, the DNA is TGTGCCAGCGGGAACACCGGGGGTAGTGGCTACGAGCAGTACTTC. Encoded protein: CASGNTGGSGYEQYF. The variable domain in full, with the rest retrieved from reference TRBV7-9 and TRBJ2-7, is DTGVSQNPRHKITKRGQNVTFRCDPISEHNRLYWYRQTLGQGPEFLTYFQNEAQLEKSRLLSDRFSAERPKGSFSTLEIQRTEQGDSAMYLCASGNTGGSGYEQYFGPGTRLTVT.

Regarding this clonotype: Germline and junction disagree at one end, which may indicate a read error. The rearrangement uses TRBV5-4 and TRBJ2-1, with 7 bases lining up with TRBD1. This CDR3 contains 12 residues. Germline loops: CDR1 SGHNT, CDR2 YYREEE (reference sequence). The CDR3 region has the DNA TGTGCCAGCAGCTTGGCAGGGGGATTCGGGGTCTTC. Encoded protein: CASSLAGGFGVF. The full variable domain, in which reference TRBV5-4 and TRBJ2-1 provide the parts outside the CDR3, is ETGVTQSPTHLIKTRGQQVTLRCSSQSGHNTVSWYQQALGQGPQFIFQYYREEENGRGNFPPRFSGLQFPNYSSELNVNALELDDSALYLCASSLAGGFGVFGPGTRLTVL.

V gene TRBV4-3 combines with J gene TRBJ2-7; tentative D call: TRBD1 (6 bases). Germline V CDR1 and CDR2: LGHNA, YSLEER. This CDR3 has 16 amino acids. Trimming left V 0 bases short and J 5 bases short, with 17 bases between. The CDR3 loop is CASSQDYGRGVDEQYF. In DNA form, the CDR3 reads TGCGCCAGCAGCCAAGATTATGGCAGGGGAGTGGACGAGCAGTACTTC.

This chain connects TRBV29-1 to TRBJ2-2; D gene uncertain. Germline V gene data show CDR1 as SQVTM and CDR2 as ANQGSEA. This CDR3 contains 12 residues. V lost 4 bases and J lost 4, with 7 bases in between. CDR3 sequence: CSVGPITGELFF. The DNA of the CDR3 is TGCAGCGTTGGGCCTATCACCGGGGAGCTGTTTTTT.

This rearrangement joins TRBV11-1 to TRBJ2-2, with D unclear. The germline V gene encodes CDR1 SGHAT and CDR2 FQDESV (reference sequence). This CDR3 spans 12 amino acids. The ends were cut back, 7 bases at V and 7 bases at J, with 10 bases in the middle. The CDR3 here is CASTSEDGELFF. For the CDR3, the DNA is TGTGCCAGCACCTCAGAGGACGGGGAGCTGTTTTTT.

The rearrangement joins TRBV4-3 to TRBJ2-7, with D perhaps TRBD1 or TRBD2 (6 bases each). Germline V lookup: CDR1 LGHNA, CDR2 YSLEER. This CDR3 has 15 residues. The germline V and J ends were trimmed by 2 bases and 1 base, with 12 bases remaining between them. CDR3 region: CASSQNQGRSYEQYF. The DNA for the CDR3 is TGCGCCAGCAGCCAAAATCAGGGGAGGTCCTACGAGCAGTACTTC.

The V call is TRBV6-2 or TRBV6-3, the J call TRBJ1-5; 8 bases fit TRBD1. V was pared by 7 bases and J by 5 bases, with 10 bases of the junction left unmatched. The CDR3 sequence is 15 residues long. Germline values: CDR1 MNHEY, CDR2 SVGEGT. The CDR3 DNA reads TGTGCCAGCATCGCGGGGGACAGGCTTGATCAGCCCCAGCATTTT. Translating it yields CASIAGDRLDQPQHF.

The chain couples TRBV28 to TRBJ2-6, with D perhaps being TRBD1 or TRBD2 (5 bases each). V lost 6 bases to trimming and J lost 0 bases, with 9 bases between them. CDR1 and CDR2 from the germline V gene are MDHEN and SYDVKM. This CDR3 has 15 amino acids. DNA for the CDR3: TGTGCCAGCAGAGCGAGGGGCTCTGGGGCCAACGTCCTGACTTTC. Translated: CASRARGSGANVLTF.

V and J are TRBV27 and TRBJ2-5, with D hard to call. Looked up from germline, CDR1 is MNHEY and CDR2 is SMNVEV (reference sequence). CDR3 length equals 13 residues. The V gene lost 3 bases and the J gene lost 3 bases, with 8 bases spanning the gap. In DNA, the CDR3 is TGTGCCAGCAGTTTGTTGGGCAAAGAGACCCAGTACTTC. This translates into CASSLLGKETQYF.